This T cell receptor beta chain was retrieved from a study of CD8 T cells in Susac syndrome. On the study more broadly: Patients with Susac syndrome who were sequenced included five or six with active disease and roughly 8 in remission.

The V gene's germline CDR1 is KGHDR and CDR2 SFDVKD. The germline V and J ends were trimmed by 4 bases and 5 bases, with 11 bases remaining between them. The CDR3 is 14 residues long. TCR beta from blood CD8+ and CD4+ T cells was sequenced. Random-hexamer reverse transcription was applied to 0.5 to 1 ug RNA. Amplification of TCR beta CDR3 across 54 Vbeta and 13 Jbeta was performed with immunoSEQ multiplex PCR. TCRdb re-analysed the immunoSEQ multiplex PCR reads in MiXCR, keeping a single row per CDR3 protein. The sample consists of roughly 190,000 distinct CDR3 sequences, about 91% of them appearing once.

This TCR derives from a human donor with Susac syndrome. The chain is built from TRBV24-1 and TRBJ1-5; D remains unclear. Material: CD4+ T cells from PBMCs. The CDR3 loop is CATSEYRTDQPQHF. CDR3 in DNA: TGTGCCACCAGTGAATATCGGACGGATCAGCCCCAGCATTTT.